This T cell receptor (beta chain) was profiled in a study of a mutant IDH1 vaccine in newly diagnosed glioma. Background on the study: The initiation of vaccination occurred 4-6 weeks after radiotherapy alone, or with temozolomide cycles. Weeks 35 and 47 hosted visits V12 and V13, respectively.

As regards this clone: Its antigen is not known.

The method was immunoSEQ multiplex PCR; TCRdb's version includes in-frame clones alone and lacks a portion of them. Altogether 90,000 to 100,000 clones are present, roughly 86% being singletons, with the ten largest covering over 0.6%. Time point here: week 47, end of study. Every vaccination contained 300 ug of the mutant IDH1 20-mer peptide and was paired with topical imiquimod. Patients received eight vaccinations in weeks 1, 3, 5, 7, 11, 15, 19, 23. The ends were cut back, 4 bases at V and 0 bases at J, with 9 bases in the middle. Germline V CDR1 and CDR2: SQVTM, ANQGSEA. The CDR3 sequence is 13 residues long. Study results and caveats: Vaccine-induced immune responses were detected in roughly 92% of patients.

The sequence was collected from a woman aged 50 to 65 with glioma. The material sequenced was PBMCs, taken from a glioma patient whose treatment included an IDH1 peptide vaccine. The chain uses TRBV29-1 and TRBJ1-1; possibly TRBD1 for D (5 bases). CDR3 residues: CSVGTRMNTEAFF. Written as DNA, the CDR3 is TGCAGCGTTGGGACACGCATGAACACTGAAGCTTTCTTT.